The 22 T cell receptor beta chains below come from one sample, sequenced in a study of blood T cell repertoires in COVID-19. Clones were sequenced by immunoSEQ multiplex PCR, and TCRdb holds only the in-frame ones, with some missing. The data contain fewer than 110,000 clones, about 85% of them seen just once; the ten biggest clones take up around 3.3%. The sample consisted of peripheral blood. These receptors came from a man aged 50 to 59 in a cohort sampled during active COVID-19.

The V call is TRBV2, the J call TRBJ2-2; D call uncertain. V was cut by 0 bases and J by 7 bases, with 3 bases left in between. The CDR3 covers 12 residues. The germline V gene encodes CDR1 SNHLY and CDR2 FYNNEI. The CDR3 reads CASSEAIGELFF. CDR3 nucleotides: TGTGCCAGCAGTGAAGCTATCGGGGAGCTGTTTTTT.

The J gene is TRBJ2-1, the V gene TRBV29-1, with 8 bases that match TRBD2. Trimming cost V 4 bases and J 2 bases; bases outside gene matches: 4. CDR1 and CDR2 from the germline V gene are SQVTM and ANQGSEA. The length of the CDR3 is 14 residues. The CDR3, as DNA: TGCAGCGTTGGTAGTAGCGGGACCTACAATGAGCAGTTCTTC. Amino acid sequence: CSVGSSGTYNEQFF.

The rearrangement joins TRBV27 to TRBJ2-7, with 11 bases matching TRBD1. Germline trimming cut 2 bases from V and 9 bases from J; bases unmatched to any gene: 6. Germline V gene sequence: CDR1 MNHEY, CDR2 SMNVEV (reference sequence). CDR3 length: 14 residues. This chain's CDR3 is CASSLGTGGTLQYF. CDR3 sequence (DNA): TGTGCCAGCAGTTTAGGGACAGGGGGAACTTTGCAGTACTTC.

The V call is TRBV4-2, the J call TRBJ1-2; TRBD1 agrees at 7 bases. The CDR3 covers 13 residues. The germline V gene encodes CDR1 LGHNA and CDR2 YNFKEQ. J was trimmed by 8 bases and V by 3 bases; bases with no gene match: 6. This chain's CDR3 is CASSHPRGGGYTF. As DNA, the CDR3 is TGTGCCAGCAGCCATCCTCGAGGGGGCGGCTACACCTTC.

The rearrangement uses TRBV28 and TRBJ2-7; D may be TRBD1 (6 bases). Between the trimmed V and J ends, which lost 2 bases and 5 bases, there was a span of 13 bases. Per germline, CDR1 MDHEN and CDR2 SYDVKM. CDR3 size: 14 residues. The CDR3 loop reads CASSLIGGSNEQYV. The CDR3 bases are TGTGCCAGCAGTTTAATAGGGGGTTCCAACGAGCAGTACGTC.

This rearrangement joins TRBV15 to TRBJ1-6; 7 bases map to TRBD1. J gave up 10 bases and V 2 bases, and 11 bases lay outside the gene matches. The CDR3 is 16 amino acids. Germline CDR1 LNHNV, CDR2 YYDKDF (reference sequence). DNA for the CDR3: TGTGCCACCAGCAGATCCACAGGGGTATTAGAATCACCCCTCCACTTT. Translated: CATSRSTGVLESPLHF.

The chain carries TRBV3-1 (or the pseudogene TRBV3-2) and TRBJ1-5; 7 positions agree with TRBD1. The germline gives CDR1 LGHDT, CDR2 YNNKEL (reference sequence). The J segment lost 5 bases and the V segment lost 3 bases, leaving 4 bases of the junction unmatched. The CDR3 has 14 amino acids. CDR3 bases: TGTGCCAGCAGCCAGGCTAGGGGGCATCAGCCCCAGCATTTT. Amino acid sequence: CASSQARGHQPQHF.

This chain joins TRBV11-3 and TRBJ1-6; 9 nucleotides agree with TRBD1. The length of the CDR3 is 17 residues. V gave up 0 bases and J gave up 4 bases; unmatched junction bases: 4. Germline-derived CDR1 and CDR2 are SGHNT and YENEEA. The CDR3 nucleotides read TGTGCCAGCAGCTTAGAAGACAGGGGGGTGTATAATTCACCCCTCCACTTT. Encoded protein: CASSLEDRGVYNSPLHF. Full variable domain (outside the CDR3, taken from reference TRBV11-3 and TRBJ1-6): EAGVVQSPRYKIIEKKQPVAFWCNPISGHNTLYWYLQNLGQGPELLIRYENEEAVDDSQLPKDRFSAERLKGVDSTLKIQPAELGDSAVYLCASSLEDRGVYNSPLHFGNGTRLTVT.

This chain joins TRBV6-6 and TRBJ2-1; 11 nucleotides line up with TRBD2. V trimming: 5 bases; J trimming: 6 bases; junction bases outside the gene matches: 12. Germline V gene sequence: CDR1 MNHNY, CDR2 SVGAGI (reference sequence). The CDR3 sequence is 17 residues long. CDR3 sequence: CASSPRNSGGASNEQFF. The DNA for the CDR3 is TGTGCCAGCAGTCCCCGGAATAGCGGGGGGGCGAGCAATGAGCAGTTCTTC.

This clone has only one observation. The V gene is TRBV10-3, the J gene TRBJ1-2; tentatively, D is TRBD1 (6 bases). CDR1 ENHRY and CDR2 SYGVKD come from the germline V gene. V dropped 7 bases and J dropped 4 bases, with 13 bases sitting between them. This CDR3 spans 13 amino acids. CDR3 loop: CAIKGQGSYGYTF. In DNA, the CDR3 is TGTGCCATCAAGGGCCAGGGGAGCTATGGCTACACCTTC.

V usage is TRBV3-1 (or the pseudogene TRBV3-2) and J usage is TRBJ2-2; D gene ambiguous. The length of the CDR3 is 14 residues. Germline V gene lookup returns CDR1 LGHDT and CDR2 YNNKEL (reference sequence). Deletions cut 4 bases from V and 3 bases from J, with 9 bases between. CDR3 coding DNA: TGTGCCAGCAGCCCCTCTGGCTACACCGGGGAGCTGTTTTTT. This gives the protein CASSPSGYTGELFF.

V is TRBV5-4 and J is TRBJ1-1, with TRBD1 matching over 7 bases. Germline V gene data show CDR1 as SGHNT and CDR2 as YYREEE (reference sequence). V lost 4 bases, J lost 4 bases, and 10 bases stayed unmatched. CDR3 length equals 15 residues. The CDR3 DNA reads TGTGCCAGCAGCCTGCCACAGGGGTTGGGCACTGAAGCTTTCTTT. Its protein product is CASSLPQGLGTEAFF.

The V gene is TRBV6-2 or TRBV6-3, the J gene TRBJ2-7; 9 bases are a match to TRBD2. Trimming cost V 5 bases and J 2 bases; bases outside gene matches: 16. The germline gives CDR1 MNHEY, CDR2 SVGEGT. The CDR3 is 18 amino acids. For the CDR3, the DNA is TGTGCCAGCAGTACCCATCGGGTTAGCGGGGGAAGCACCTACGAGCAGTACTTC. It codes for CASSTHRVSGGSTYEQYF.

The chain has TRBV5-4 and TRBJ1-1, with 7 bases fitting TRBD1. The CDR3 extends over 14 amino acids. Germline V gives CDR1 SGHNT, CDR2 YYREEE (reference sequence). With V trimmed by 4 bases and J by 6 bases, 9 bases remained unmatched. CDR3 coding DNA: TGTGCCAGCAGCGGGACCAGGACAGGTTCTGAAGCTTTCTTT. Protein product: CASSGTRTGSEAFF.

As DNA, the CDR3 is TGTGCCAGCAGCCAAGATATGCAGGCAAATCAGCCCCAGCATTTT. Its protein product is CASSQDMQANQPQHF. The rearrangement uses TRBV3-1 (or the pseudogene TRBV3-2) and TRBJ1-5; D call uncertain. The CDR3 sequence is 15 residues long. Germline V CDR1 and CDR2: LGHDT, YNNKEL (reference sequence). The germline V and J ends were trimmed by 0 bases and 4 bases, with 10 bases remaining between them.

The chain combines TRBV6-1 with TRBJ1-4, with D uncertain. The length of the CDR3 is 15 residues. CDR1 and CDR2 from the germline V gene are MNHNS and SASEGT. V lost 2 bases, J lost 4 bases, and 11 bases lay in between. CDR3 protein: CASSELQALNEKLFF. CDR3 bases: TGTGCCAGCAGTGAATTGCAGGCTCTTAATGAAAAACTGTTTTTT.

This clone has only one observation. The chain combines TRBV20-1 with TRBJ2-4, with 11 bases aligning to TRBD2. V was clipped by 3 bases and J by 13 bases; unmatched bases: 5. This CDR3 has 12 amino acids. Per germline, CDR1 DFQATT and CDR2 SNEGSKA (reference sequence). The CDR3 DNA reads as TGCAGTGCTAGTCACGGACTAGCGGGCCAGTACTTC. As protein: CSASHGLAGQYF.

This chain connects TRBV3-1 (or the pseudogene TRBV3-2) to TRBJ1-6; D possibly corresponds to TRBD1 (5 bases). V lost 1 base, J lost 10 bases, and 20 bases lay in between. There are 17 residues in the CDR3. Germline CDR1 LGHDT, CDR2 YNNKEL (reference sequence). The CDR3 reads CASSQGWGRALGSPLHF. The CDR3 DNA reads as TGTGCCAGCAGCCAAGGCTGGGGCAGGGCCTTAGGATCACCCCTCCACTTT.

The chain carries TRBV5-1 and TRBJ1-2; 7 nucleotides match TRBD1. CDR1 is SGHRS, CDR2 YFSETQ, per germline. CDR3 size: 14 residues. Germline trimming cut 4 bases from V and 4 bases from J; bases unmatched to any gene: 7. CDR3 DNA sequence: TGCGCCAGCAGCCTGGAGGCAGGGGGCTATGGCTACACCTTC. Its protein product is CASSLEAGGYGYTF.

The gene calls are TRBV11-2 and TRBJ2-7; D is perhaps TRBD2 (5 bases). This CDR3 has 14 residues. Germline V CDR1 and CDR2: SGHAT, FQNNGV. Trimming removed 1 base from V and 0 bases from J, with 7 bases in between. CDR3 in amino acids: CASSLGGYSYEQYV. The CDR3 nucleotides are TGTGCCAGCAGCTTAGGCGGGTACTCCTACGAGCAGTACGTC.

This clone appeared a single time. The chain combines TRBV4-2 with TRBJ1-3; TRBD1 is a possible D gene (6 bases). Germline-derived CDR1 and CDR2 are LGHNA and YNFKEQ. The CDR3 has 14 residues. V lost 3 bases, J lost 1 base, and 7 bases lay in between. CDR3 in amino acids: CASSQGASGNTIYF. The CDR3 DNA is TGTGCCAGCAGCCAGGGGGCTTCTGGAAACACCATATATTTT.

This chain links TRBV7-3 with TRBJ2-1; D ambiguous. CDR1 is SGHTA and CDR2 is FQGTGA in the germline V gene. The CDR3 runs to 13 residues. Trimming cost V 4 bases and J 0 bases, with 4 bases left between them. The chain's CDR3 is CASSSNSYNEQFF. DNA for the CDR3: TGTGCCAGCAGCTCTAACTCCTACAATGAGCAGTTCTTC.